This T cell receptor (beta chain) was sequenced in a study of response to subunit inactivated influenza vaccine. This CDR3 comprises 16 residues. V shed 5 bases and J shed 4 bases, with 15 bases lying between them. Germline values: CDR1 SEHNR, CDR2 FQNEAQ (reference sequence). This clonotype was observed a handful of times. Its specificity is unknown. Findings and caveats of the study: Seasonal influenza vaccination, on each occasion, was suggested by the authors to recruit few new T cells.

TCRdb analysed the RT-PCR reads with MiXCR anew, one entry per CDR3 protein. The data contain 700,000 to 800,000 distinct CDR3 sequences, less than 20% of them seen just once; the ten biggest clones take up approximately 10%. This TCR came from a man over 45 who received an inactivated influenza vaccine. The V call is TRBV7-9, the J call TRBJ2-6; weak D call: TRBD2 (6 bases). This specimen consisted of PBMCs from blood, obtained roughly 5 days after vaccination. CDR3 sequence (DNA): TGTGCCAGCAGCATGATCCAGGCGGGAGGGGCCAACGTCCTGACTTTC. Translated, it gives CASSMIQAGGANVLTF.